The 27 T cell receptor beta chains below were found in one sample sequenced in a study of regulatory T cells in long-lasting Graves disease. CDR3 regions were amplified by Arm-PCR using iRepertoire HTBI primers to build TCR beta libraries. Each CDR3 protein is one row after TCRdb ran MiXCR on the multiplex PCR reads. The top ten clones hold 20% of a sample with roughly 350,000 distinct CDR3 sequences, about 16% of them seen once. Time point of the sample: newly diagnosed GD, antithyroid drugs for less than 3 months. PBMC-derived RNA was used for the TCR library. This sample was also put to use in a study of T cells in Graves' hyperthyroidism and ophthalmopathy.

The specimen was peripheral blood mononuclear cells (PBMCs), collected at new diagnosis, from a patient treated with antithyroid drugs. These receptors were collected from a woman aged 18-29 years with Graves disease.

This clonotype was found many times. The chain is built from TRBV27 and TRBJ2-7; 12 bases are a match to TRBD2. Germline lookup yields CDR1 MNHEY and CDR2 SMNVEV (reference sequence). The V segment lost 6 bases and the J segment 4 bases; nucleotides outside the gene matches: 4. The CDR3 consists of 14 residues. The CDR3 sequence is CASRGLAGRYEQYF. The CDR3 DNA is TGTGCCAGCAGAGGACTAGCGGGGAGGTACGAGCAGTACTTC.

The chain links TRBV4-1 to TRBJ2-5; the match to TRBD2 covers 11 bases. V dropped 4 bases and J dropped 5; count of bases not matched to a gene: 12. This CDR3 region has 17 residues. Germline CDR1 and CDR2: MGHRA and YSYEKL. The CDR3 loop reads CASSPGPLAGGGETQYF. DNA for the CDR3: TGCGCCAGCAGCCCCGGCCCCCTAGCGGGGGGTGGGGAGACCCAGTACTTC.

This clonotype has a count of ten or more. The chain employs TRBV18 and TRBJ1-2; tentatively, D is TRBD1 (6 bases). V gave up 4 bases and J gave up 0 bases, with 12 bases separating them. The CDR3 is 15 amino acids. Germline V gene data show CDR1 as KGHSH and CDR2 as LQKENI. The DNA for the CDR3 is TGTGCCAGCTCACAGGGGGACTCTACTAACTATGGCTACACCTTC. This encodes CASSQGDSTNYGYTF.

This clonotype was seen ten or more times. This chain uses TRBV10-3 with TRBJ2-1; TRBD2 aligns across 12 bases. The ends lost 6 bases at V and 5 bases at J; junction bases unmatched: 5. The CDR3 contains 15 residues. Germline loops: CDR1 ENHRY, CDR2 SYGVKD. In DNA form, the CDR3 reads TGTGCCATCAGCGCTAGCGGGGGGGACCACAATGAGCAGTTCTTC. It is translated as CAISASGGDHNEQFF.

This clonotype was recorded many times. This sequence joins TRBV7-6 and TRBJ2-1; D may be TRBD1 or TRBD2 (5 bases each). The ends were cut back, 3 bases at V and 4 bases at J, with 22 bases in the middle. This CDR3 region has 18 residues. Per germline, CDR1 SGHVS and CDR2 FNYEAQ. CDR3 sequence (DNA): TGTGCCAGCAGCTTGGGGATGATCCGGGACCAGCAGTACAATGAGCAGTTCTTC. Translated: CASSLGMIRDQQYNEQFF.

Concerning this clonotype itself: Compared with germline, one end of the junction differs, possibly owing to a read error. CDR3 DNA sequence: TGTGCCAGCAGTTCCGGGGACACCTCCTACGAGCGGTACTTC. The encoded protein is CASSSGDTSYERYF. The rearrangement joins TRBV28 to TRBJ2-7; tentative D call: TRBD1 (6 bases). Germline V gene data show CDR1 as MDHEN and CDR2 as SYDVKM. CDR3 size: 14 residues.

This clonotype was detected a few times. The V gene is TRBV15, the J gene TRBJ1-5, with 9 bases matching TRBD1. This CDR3 has 20 residues. Germline V CDR1 and CDR2: LNHNV, YYDKDF (reference sequence). Trimming took 0 bases from V and 3 from J; bases not matched to a gene: 15. The CDR3 region has the DNA TGTGCCACCAGCAGAGATGGCTCGCGTTGGGGACAGGGTATCAATCAGCCCCAGCATTTT. Its translation: CATSRDGSRWGQGINQPQHF.

The rearrangement uses TRBV28 and TRBJ2-7; 11 bases fit TRBD1. Germline CDR1 reads MDHEN; CDR2 reads SYDVKM. The CDR3 sequence is 16 residues long. J lost 4 bases, V lost 4 bases, and 9 bases had no gene match. The CDR3 sequence is CASSSRRTGGVYEQYF. CDR3 DNA sequence: TGTGCCAGCAGTTCGCGGCGGACAGGGGGCGTATACGAGCAGTACTTC.

This clonotype came up many times. The V and J genes are TRBV12-3 or TRBV12-4 and TRBJ2-3, with D tentatively TRBD1 (5 bases). This CDR3 spans 16 amino acids. V dropped 6 bases and J dropped 4 bases, with 20 bases sitting between them. The CDR3 DNA is TGTGCCAGCAGCCGCGCAGGTGGGCGCAGGGCAGATACGCAGTATTTT. This translates into CASSRAGGRRADTQYF.

This clonotype was seen at least ten times. The chain links TRBV20-1 to TRBJ2-5; 13 bases map to TRBD2. CDR1 DFQATT and CDR2 SNEGSKA come from the germline V gene (reference sequence). The CDR3 consists of 14 residues. The V and J ends lost 8 bases and 1 base, in that order; junction bases with no gene match: 4. The CDR3 DNA reads as TGCAGTACCGGACTAGCGGGAGTCCAAGAGACCCAGTACTTC. Amino acids: CSTGLAGVQETQYF.

This clonotype was detected a few times. This chain joins TRBV6-9 and TRBJ1-6; TRBD1 aligns across 7 bases. CDR3 length: 15 amino acids. Germline V gene sequence: CDR1 MNHGY, CDR2 SVAAGI. J lost 7 bases, V lost 3 bases, and 6 bases had no gene match. The CDR3 nucleotides read TGTGCCAGCAGTTACACAGGGGCAACGAATTCACCCCTCCACTTT. Translation gives CASSYTGATNSPLHF.

The chain has TRBV27 and TRBJ1-1; TRBD1 is a possible D gene (5 bases). Trimming stripped 2 bases from V and 7 bases from J, with 11 bases between. Per the germline V gene, CDR1 is MNHEY and CDR2 is SMNVEV (reference sequence). The CDR3 loop spans 13 amino acids. The CDR3 region is CASSLMGQGEAFF. The CDR3 DNA reads as TGTGCCAGCAGTTTAATGGGGCAGGGTGAAGCTTTCTTT.

In its sample, this clonotype was seen many times. CDR3 nucleotides: TGTGCCAGCAGCTTGGACCCCGCCGCGTCGCAGTATTTT. This translates into CASSLDPAASQYF. This sequence joins TRBV11-3 and TRBJ2-3; unclear D gene. This CDR3 spans 13 amino acids. The germline V gene encodes CDR1 SGHNT and CDR2 YENEEA. V shed 3 bases and J shed 10 bases, with 14 bases lying between them.

At least ten counts were recorded for this clonotype. V is TRBV6-2 or TRBV6-3 and J is TRBJ1-5, with TRBD1 matching over 7 bases. Losses at the gene ends were 4 bases for V and 4 bases for J; bases not matched to a gene: 4. Germline CDR1 is MNHEY and CDR2 is SVGEGT. The CDR3 is 14 residues long. CDR3 DNA sequence: TGTGCCAGCAGTTCCCGACAGGGAAATCAGCCCCAGCATTTT. Translating gives CASSSRQGNQPQHF.

Only a few counts were recorded for this clonotype. This CDR3 is CASGTSGDYNEQFF. DNA for the CDR3: TGTGCTAGTGGTACTAGCGGAGATTACAATGAGCAGTTCTTC. The chain is built from TRBV12-5 and TRBJ2-1, with 8 bases lining up with TRBD2. The trim removed 5 bases at V and 4 bases at J, leaving 4 bases unmatched. This CDR3 has 14 residues. Germline V gene sequence: CDR1 LGHNT, CDR2 FRNRAP.

At least ten counts were recorded for this clonotype. The rearrangement uses TRBV20-1 and TRBJ2-7, with D tentatively TRBD2 (6 bases). This CDR3 is 14 amino acids long. With 0 bases removed from V and 4 bases from J, the gap between germline ends came to 13 bases. Germline-derived CDR1 and CDR2 are DFQATT and SNEGSKA (reference sequence). The CDR3 DNA reads TGCAGTGCTAGAGATTCAACGGGGGTTTACGAGCAGTACTTC. Translation: CSARDSTGVYEQYF.

This clonotype was detected many times. The chain has TRBV28 and TRBJ1-2; D may be TRBD1 (5 bases). Germline CDR1 is MDHEN and CDR2 is SYDVKM. V gave up 6 bases and J gave up 4 bases, with 24 bases separating them. The CDR3 is 17 amino acids. This chain's CDR3 is CASSPRHGGFVVYGYTF. The CDR3 DNA follows: TGTGCCAGCAGCCCAAGACATGGGGGGTTTGTTGTCTATGGCTACACCTTC.

This clonotype was recorded at least ten times. The chain has TRBV20-1 and TRBJ2-1, with 9 positions matching TRBD1. J lost 6 bases, V lost 3 bases, and 3 bases had no gene match. Germline values: CDR1 DFQATT, CDR2 SNEGSKA (reference sequence). This CDR3 has 13 amino acids. In DNA form, the CDR3 reads TGCAGTGCTAGCCTGACAGGGGGCAATGAGCAGTTCTTC. Its protein product is CSASLTGGNEQFF.

This clonotype was seen repeatedly, ten times or more. This chain uses TRBV2 with TRBJ2-3; D is unresolved. Trimming removed 7 bases from V and 0 bases from J, with 11 bases in between. In germline, CDR1 is SNHLY, CDR2 FYNNEI. This CDR3 has 14 residues. CDR3: CASIREPSTDTQYF. Here the CDR3 DNA reads TGTGCCAGCATACGCGAACCTAGCACAGATACGCAGTATTTT.

Many counts were recorded for this clonotype. The J gene is TRBJ2-7, the V gene TRBV5-1; possible D gene TRBD2, 5 bases. The CDR3 length is 16 residues. Trimming pared 1 base from V and 4 bases from J, leaving 18 bases between. Germline CDR1 is SGHRS and CDR2 is YFSETQ. Written as DNA, the CDR3 is TGCGCCAGCAGCTTGCATGGGGATGTTCCGGGGTACGAGCAGTACTTC. It encodes CASSLHGDVPGYEQYF.

In this sample, this clonotype turned up many times. This chain joins TRBV20-1 and TRBJ2-7; D is ambiguous. V was shortened by 1 base and J by 2 bases, with 9 bases between the two germline ends. The CDR3 spans 13 residues. CDR1 is DFQATT, CDR2 SNEGSKA, per germline (reference sequence). The CDR3 sequence is CSARASLAYEQYF. In nucleotides, the CDR3 is TGCAGTGCTAGAGCTAGTCTAGCCTACGAGCAGTACTTC.

Turning to this clonotype: This clone may be a read error of a much larger clone one base away. The chain uses TRBV7-9 and TRBJ2-3, with D possibly TRBD1 on 6 matching bases. CDR3 length: 14 residues. Trimming removed 5 bases at V and 3 bases at J, with 12 bases between. Germline assignment: CDR1 SEHNR and CDR2 FQNEAQ (reference sequence). The CDR3, as DNA: TGTGCCAGCAGCCCCTCCAGGGGTACAGATACGCAGTATTTT. Translating it yields CASSPSRGTDTQYF.

Many counts were recorded for this clonotype. The chain is built from TRBV7-2 and TRBJ2-7, with 9 bases aligning to TRBD2. Germline values: CDR1 SGHTA, CDR2 FQGNSA. Trimming cost V 5 bases and J 3 bases; bases outside gene matches: 20. The CDR3 sequence is 19 residues long. CDR3 region: CASSPGLASGHPNLYEQYF. The DNA of the CDR3 is TGTGCCAGCAGCCCGGGACTAGCTTCGGGCCACCCAAATCTCTACGAGCAGTACTTC.

This clonotype has at least ten counts. Here the CDR3 reads CASSSGGRNYGYTF. In DNA form, the CDR3 reads TGTGCCAGCAGTTCCGGGGGGAGGAACTATGGCTACACCTTC. The rearrangement links TRBV2 to TRBJ1-2; TRBD1 might be the D (5 bases). The CDR3 covers 14 residues. The V gene's germline CDR1 is SNHLY and CDR2 FYNNEI. The V end lost 5 bases, the J end lost 2 bases, and 12 bases lay between the germline ends.

Remarks on this clonotype: A much more abundant neighbour one base away suggests this may be a read error. The CDR3 loop reads CGATGFRPEGTDTQYF. As DNA, the CDR3 is TGCGGGGCGACAGGGTTTAGACCCGAGGGCACAGATACGCAGTATTTT. J is TRBJ2-3 and V is TRBV20-1; TRBD1 matches at 7 bases. This CDR3 comprises 16 residues. Germline values: CDR1 DFQATT, CDR2 SNEGSKA (reference sequence).

This clonotype was picked up a small number of times. The rearrangement uses TRBV5-4 and TRBJ2-7; 9 positions match TRBD2. Germline-derived CDR1 and CDR2 are SGHNT and YYREEE (reference sequence). Trimming cost V 4 bases and J 7 bases; bases outside gene matches: 9. The CDR3 totals 14 residues. DNA of the CDR3: TGTGCCAGCAGCAAGGGACTAGCCGAGGGGGAGCAGTACTTC. The encoded protein is CASSKGLAEGEQYF.

This clonotype was seen ten or more times. This CDR3 reads CASSPIYAGGPEYF. Here the CDR3 DNA reads TGTGCCAGCAGCCCCATATATGCGGGAGGGCCGGAGTATTTT. This chain uses TRBV11-2 with TRBJ2-3; TRBD2 matches 9 bases. CDR3 length equals 14 residues. Looked up from germline, CDR1 is SGHAT and CDR2 is FQNNGV. V lost 5 bases to trimming and J lost 13 bases; unmatched junction nucleotides: 13.